The clone carrying this TCR beta chain was counted a few times. The antigen is not known. The CDR3 covers 15 residues. V gave up 4 bases and J gave up 0 bases, with 13 bases separating them. Germline-derived CDR1 and CDR2 are MGHRA and YSYEKL. This specimen belongs to a study of CD8 T cell repertoires and HIV-1 epitope variants. Study at large: T cells were cultured for more than nine days with cytokines added on days 3 and 7. General observations from the study: Beta chains alone show antigen proliferation, not cytokine profile or function.

Assay: immunoSEQ multiplex PCR; the TCRdb copy retains only in-frame clones and omits some. Of nearly 5,000 clones in the sample, around three fifths were seen once. V gene TRBV4-1 combines with J gene TRBJ2-7; D might be TRBD1 (6 bases). Specimen: cultured CD8+ T cells derived from PBMCs. The TCR comes from a male donor with HIV. CDR3 DNA: TGCGCCAGCAGCCCCGCAGCGGACAGCTCCTACGAGCAGTACTTC. Translation gives CASSPAADSSYEQYF.